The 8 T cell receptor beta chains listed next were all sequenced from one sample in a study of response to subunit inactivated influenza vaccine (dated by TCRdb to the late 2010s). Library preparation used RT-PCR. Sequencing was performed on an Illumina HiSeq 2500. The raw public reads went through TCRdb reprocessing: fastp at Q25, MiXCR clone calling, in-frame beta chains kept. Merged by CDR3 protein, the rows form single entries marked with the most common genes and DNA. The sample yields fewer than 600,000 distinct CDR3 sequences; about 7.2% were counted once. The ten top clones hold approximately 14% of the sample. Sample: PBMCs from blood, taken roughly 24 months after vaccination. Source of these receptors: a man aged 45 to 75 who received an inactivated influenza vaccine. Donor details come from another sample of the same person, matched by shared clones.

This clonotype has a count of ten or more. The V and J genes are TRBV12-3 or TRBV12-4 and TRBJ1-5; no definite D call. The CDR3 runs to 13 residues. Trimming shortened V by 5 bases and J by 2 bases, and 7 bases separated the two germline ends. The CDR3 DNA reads TGTGCCAGCAGTCAGGCCGGCAATCAGCCCCAGCATTTT. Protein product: CASSQAGNQPQHF.

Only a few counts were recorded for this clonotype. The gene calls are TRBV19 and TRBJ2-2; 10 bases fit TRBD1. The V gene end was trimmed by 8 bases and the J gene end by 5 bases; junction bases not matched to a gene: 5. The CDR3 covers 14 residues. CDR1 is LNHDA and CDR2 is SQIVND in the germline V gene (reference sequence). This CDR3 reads CASGQGVTTGELFF. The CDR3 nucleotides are TGTGCCAGTGGACAGGGGGTGACTACCGGGGAGCTGTTTTTT.

The CDR3 sequence is CASSTPSSGRRGTGELFF. CDR3 in DNA: TGTGCCAGCAGTACCCCCAGTAGCGGGAGGCGGGGTACCGGGGAGCTGTTTTTT. The gene calls are TRBV6-1 and TRBJ2-2, with 10 bases aligning to TRBD2. The CDR3 is made up of 18 amino acids. The V gene's germline CDR1 is MNHNS and CDR2 SASEGT. V gave up 5 bases and J gave up 5 bases; unmatched junction bases: 14.

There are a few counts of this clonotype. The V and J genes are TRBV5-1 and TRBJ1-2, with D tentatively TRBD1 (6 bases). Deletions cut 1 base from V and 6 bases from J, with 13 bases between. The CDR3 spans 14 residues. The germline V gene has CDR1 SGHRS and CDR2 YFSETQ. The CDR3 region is CASSLWVNRDGYTF. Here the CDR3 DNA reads TGCGCCAGCAGCTTGTGGGTTAACAGGGATGGCTACACCTTC. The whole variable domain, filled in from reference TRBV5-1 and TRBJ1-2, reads KAGVTQTPRYLIKTRGQQVTLSCSPISGHRSVSWYQQTPGQGLQFLFEYFSETQRNKGNFPGRFSGRQFSNSRSEMNVSTLELGDSALYLCASSLWVNRDGYTFGSGTRLTVV.

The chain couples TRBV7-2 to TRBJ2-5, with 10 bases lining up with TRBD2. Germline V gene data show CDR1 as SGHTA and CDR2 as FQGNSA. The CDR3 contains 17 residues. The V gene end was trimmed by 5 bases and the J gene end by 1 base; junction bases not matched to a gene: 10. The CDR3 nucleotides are TGTGCCAGCAGCCCAACTAGGCAGCGGGGGGGCCAAGAGACCCAGTACTTC. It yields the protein CASSPTRQRGGQETQYF.

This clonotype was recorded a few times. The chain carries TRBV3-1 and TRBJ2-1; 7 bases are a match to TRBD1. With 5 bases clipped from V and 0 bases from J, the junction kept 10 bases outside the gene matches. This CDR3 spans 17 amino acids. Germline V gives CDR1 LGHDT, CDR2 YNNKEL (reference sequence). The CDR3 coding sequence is TGTGCCAGCAGCTTCGAAAGGGACAGAAGCTCCTACAATGAGCAGTTCTTC. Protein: CASSFERDRSSYNEQFF.

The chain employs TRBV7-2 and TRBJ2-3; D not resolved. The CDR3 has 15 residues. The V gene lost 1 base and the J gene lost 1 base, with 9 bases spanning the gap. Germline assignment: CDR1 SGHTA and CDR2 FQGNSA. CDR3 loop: CASSLVGRGTDTQYF. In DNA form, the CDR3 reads TGTGCCAGCAGCTTAGTAGGTCGGGGCACAGATACGCAGTATTTT.

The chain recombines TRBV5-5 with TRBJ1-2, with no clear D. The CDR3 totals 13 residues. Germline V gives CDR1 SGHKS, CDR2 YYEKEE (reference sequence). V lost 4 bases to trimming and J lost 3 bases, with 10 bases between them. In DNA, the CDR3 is TGTGCCAGCAGCGAAAAAATAGACTATGGCTACACCTTC. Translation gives CASSEKIDYGYTF.